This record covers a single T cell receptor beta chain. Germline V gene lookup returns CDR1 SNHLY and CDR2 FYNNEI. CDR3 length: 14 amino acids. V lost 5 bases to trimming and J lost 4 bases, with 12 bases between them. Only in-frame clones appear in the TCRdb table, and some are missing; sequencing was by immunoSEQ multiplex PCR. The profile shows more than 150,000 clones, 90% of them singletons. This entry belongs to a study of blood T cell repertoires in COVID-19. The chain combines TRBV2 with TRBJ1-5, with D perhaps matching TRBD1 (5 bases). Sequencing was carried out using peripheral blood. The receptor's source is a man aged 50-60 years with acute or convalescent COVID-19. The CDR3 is CASSTRDFNQPQHF. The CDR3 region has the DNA TGTGCCAGCAGTACTCGGGACTTTAATCAGCCCCAGCATTTT.